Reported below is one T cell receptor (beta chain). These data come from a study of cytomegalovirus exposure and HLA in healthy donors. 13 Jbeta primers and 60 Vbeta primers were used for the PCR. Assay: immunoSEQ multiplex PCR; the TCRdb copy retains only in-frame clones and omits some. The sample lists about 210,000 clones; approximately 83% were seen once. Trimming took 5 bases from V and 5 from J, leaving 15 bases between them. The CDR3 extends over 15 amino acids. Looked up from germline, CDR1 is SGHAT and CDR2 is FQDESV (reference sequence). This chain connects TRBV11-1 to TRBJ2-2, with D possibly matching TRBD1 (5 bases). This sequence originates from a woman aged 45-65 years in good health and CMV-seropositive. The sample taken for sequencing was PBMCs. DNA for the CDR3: TGTGCCAGCAGCGTCAATCCAGGGTCGACCGGGGAGCTGTTTTTT. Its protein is CASSVNPGSTGELFF.